The sequence of this T cell receptor beta chain was determined in a study of cytomegalovirus exposure and HLA in healthy donors. The PCR had 60 Vbeta and 13 Jbeta primers. Measured with immunoSEQ multiplex PCR; TCRdb has only the in-frame clones, and not every one. The data show 130,000 or so clones, 6.5% to 9.5% seen once. CDR3 length: 15 amino acids. Germline assignment: CDR1 SGHRS and CDR2 YFSETQ. Trimming removed 0 bases at V and 4 bases at J, with 12 bases between. This TCR came from a man in his forties in good health and CMV-seronegative. Input material: PBMCs. The chain employs TRBV5-1 and TRBJ2-3; D perhaps matches TRBD2 (5 bases). In DNA form, the CDR3 reads TGCGCCAGCAGCTTGGTATTTGAGGGCCCAGATACGCAGTATTTT. Amino acids: CASSLVFEGPDTQYF.